One and the same sample provided the 23 T cell receptor beta chains below, sequenced in a study of Ad26.COV2.S vaccination and SARS-CoV-2 variants. As to treatment: 15 to 20 received Ad26.COV2.S at low or high dose, single or two shots; about 5 received placebo; per-sample allocation not given. The samples date from day 63 after the first vaccine or placebo injection. The protocol was immunoSEQ multiplex PCR, while the TCRdb copy is restricted to in-frame clones and leaves out a portion. Found here are approximately 420,000 clones, approximately 91% of them singletons; the top ten hold under 3.5%. The sample here was peripheral blood, taken in a trial of Ad26.COV2.S vaccine versus placebo. The receptors come from a person between 18 and 60 years old who received the Ad26.COV2.S COVID-19 vaccine or a placebo.

This clone was seen a single time. Here the CDR3 DNA reads TGCGCCAGCAGCCAAATAGGACTCTCCTACAATGAGCAGTTCTTC. Translating gives CASSQIGLSYNEQFF. The V call is TRBV4-1, the J call TRBJ2-1; D perhaps matches TRBD2 (5 bases). The V and J ends lost 2 bases and 0 bases respectively, with 8 bases between them. The CDR3 spans 15 residues. Per the germline V gene, CDR1 is MGHRA and CDR2 is YSYEKL.

The V gene is TRBV7-2, the J gene TRBJ2-1, with D perhaps TRBD1 (6 bases). There are 17 residues in the CDR3. V was pared by 3 bases and J by 0 bases, with 15 bases between. Germline V gene data show CDR1 as SGHTA and CDR2 as FQGNSA. CDR3 in DNA: TGTGCCAGCAGCTTGACTGGGGGCCTCAGCTCCTACAATGAGCAGTTCTTC. As protein: CASSLTGGLSSYNEQFF.

The chain uses TRBV19 and TRBJ1-3; the D is unclear. Looked up from germline, CDR1 is LNHDA and CDR2 is SQIVND (reference sequence). V lost 7 bases, J lost 0 bases, and 13 bases lay in between. The CDR3 contains 15 residues. Here the CDR3 DNA reads TGTGCCAGTACCAGTCTGTTCGGCTCTGGAAACACCATATATTTT. Amino acid sequence: CASTSLFGSGNTIYF. Filled out from reference TRBV19 and TRBJ1-3, the complete variable domain reads DGGITQSPKYLFRKEGQNVTLSCEQNLNHDAMYWYRQDPGQGLRLIYYSQIVNDFQKGDIAEGYSVSREKKESFPLTVTSAQKNPTAFYLCASTSLFGSGNTIYFGEGSWLTVV.

This clone has a handful of counts. V is TRBV2 and J is TRBJ2-2, with D perhaps TRBD1 (6 bases). Per the germline V gene, CDR1 is SNHLY and CDR2 is FYNNEI. Trimming stripped 6 bases from V and 7 bases from J, with 18 bases between. The CDR3 contains 15 residues. In nucleotides, the CDR3 is TGTGCCAGCAGGAGGGGGACGGACTCGGGCGGGGAGCTGTTTTTT. Translated: CASRRGTDSGGELFF.

The V gene is TRBV25-1, the J gene TRBJ2-1; 10 bases agree with TRBD2. CDR3 length equals 17 residues. With 2 bases clipped from V and 4 bases from J, the junction kept 8 bases outside the gene matches. In germline, CDR1 is MGHDK, CDR2 SYGVNS. The CDR3 here is CASSELAGAFSYNEQFF. The CDR3 DNA reads TGTGCCAGCAGTGAACTAGCGGGGGCCTTCTCTTACAATGAGCAGTTCTTC.

This clone has more than one count but fewer than ten. This chain uses TRBV15 with TRBJ2-2; 9 nucleotides align to TRBD1. Germline CDR1 reads LNHNV; CDR2 reads YYDKDF (reference sequence). The CDR3 totals 16 residues. Trimming cost V 6 bases and J 4 bases; bases outside gene matches: 9. CDR3 in DNA: TGTGCCACCAGGACTCCCGGGACAGGGAGCACCGGGGAGCTGTTTTTT. Its translation: CATRTPGTGSTGELFF.

The genes are TRBV3-1 (or the pseudogene TRBV3-2) and TRBJ1-2; a possible D gene is TRBD1 (6 bases). The germline V gene encodes CDR1 LGHDT and CDR2 YNNKEL (reference sequence). V lost 7 bases to trimming and J lost 4 bases, with 19 bases between them. This CDR3 region has 15 residues. In DNA, the CDR3 is TGTGCCAGCACCCGATCCGGGCAGGGGACCTATGGCTACACCTTC. Translated, it gives CASTRSGQGTYGYTF.

The chain carries TRBV7-6 and TRBJ1-1; 9 bases match TRBD1. Germline V gene data show CDR1 as SGHVS and CDR2 as FNYEAQ. The V gene end was trimmed by 2 bases and the J gene end by 2 bases; junction bases not matched to a gene: 6. The CDR3 extends over 16 amino acids. The CDR3 loop is CASSLNPGQGNTEAFF. The CDR3 DNA reads TGTGCCAGCAGCTTAAACCCGGGACAGGGAAACACTGAAGCTTTCTTT. The variable domain in full, completed from reference TRBV7-6 and TRBJ1-1, reads GAGVSQSPRYKVTKRGQDVALRCDPISGHVSLYWYRQALGQGPEFLTYFNYEAQQDKSGLPNDRFSAERPEGSISTLTIQRTEQRDSAMYRCASSLNPGQGNTEAFFGQGTRLTVV.

The chain couples TRBV11-2 to TRBJ1-2; 11 positions match TRBD1. CDR3 length: 13 residues. Trimming took 5 bases from V and 10 from J; bases not matched to a gene: 6. Per the germline V gene, CDR1 is SGHAT and CDR2 is FQNNGV. CDR3 sequence: CASSKGQGGDYTF. CDR3 DNA: TGTGCCAGCAGCAAGGGACAGGGGGGGGACTACACCTTC.

The genes are TRBV12-5 and TRBJ1-6, with 7 bases identical to TRBD1. The V gene's germline CDR1 is LGHNT and CDR2 FRNRAP. This CDR3 is built from 15 residues. V lost 5 bases to trimming and J lost 3 bases; unmatched junction nucleotides: 4. CDR3 in DNA: TGTGCTAGTGGTCCAGGGACAGACTATAATTCACCCCTCCACTTT. It codes for CASGPGTDYNSPLHF. Based on the CDR3 plus reference TRBV12-5 and TRBJ1-6, the full variable domain is DARVTQTPRHKVTEMGQEVTMRCQPILGHNTVFWYRQTMMQGLELLAYFRNRAPLDDSGMPKDRFSAEMPDATLATLKIQPSEPRDSAVYFCASGPGTDYNSPLHFGNGTRLTVT.

The V gene is TRBV5-1, the J gene TRBJ1-2, with D perhaps matching TRBD1 (6 bases). Germline V gene data show CDR1 as SGHRS and CDR2 as YFSETQ. V was trimmed by 4 bases and J by 10 bases, leaving 20 bases between them. The CDR3 is 14 residues long. The CDR3 reads CASSTNTDRPYYTF. As DNA, the CDR3 is TGCGCCAGCAGCACGAACACGGACAGACCCTACTACACCTTC.

The V call is TRBV11-2, the J call TRBJ1-1; possible D gene TRBD1, 6 bases. Germline V gene sequence: CDR1 SGHAT, CDR2 FQNNGV. Trimming took 0 bases from V and 3 from J, leaving 8 bases between them. The CDR3 has 14 amino acids. Written as DNA, the CDR3 is TGTGCCAGCAGCTTAGAGCGACAGGACACTGAAGCTTTCTTT. This gives the protein CASSLERQDTEAFF.

Only one count was recorded for this clone. This chain uses TRBV5-1 with TRBJ1-1, with D hard to call. V was trimmed by 1 base and J by 4 bases, leaving 8 bases between them. The CDR3 has 13 residues. From germline, CDR1 is SGHRS and CDR2 YFSETQ. The CDR3 sequence is CASSLPYSTEAFF. The CDR3, as DNA: TGCGCCAGCAGCTTGCCATATAGCACTGAAGCTTTCTTT.

The chain combines TRBV5-6 with TRBJ1-2, with a weak D call TRBD1 (6 bases). The CDR3 extends over 14 amino acids. Trimming shortened V by 2 bases and J by 6 bases, and 14 bases separated the two germline ends. CDR1 and CDR2 from the germline V gene are SGHDT and YYEEEE. The CDR3 here is CASSFWLTGHGYTF. The CDR3, as DNA: TGTGCCAGCAGCTTTTGGCTTACAGGGCATGGCTACACCTTC.

This clone was seen a single time. The chain couples TRBV3-1 (or the pseudogene TRBV3-2) to TRBJ2-5, with 8 bases matching TRBD2. The CDR3 consists of 16 residues. The germline V gene encodes CDR1 LGHDT and CDR2 YNNKEL (reference sequence). V shed 3 bases, J shed 1 base, and the junction held 7 bases outside the gene matches. The CDR3 spells CASSQPGLGPQETQYF. Here the CDR3 DNA reads TGTGCCAGCAGCCAGCCGGGACTAGGGCCCCAAGAGACCCAGTACTTC.

V usage is TRBV5-1 and J usage is TRBJ1-1; no clear D gene. V was shortened by 5 bases and J by 1 base, with 9 bases between the two germline ends. The CDR3 extends over 13 amino acids. CDR1 is SGHRS and CDR2 is YFSETQ in the germline V gene. This CDR3 is CASSIEANTEAFF. The CDR3 bases are TGCGCCAGCAGTATCGAGGCGAACACTGAAGCTTTCTTT.

The chain has TRBV27 and TRBJ1-5, with TRBD1 matching over 9 bases. Unmatched junction bases numbered 3, after V lost 8 bases and J lost 7 bases. This CDR3 has 12 amino acids. The germline CDR1 and CDR2 sequences are MNHEY and SMNVEV (reference sequence). The CDR3 DNA is TGTGCCAGCGGACAGGGGAACCAGCCCCAGCATTTT. Protein: CASGQGNQPQHF.

V and J are TRBV3-1 (or the pseudogene TRBV3-2) and TRBJ1-5; D may be TRBD1 (5 bases). Germline V gene lookup returns CDR1 LGHDT and CDR2 YNNKEL (reference sequence). There are 15 residues in the CDR3. V lost 0 bases and J lost 5, with 11 bases in between. The CDR3 sequence is CASSQDSTGDQPQHF. The CDR3 DNA reads as TGTGCCAGCAGCCAAGATAGTACAGGCGATCAGCCCCAGCATTTT.

This clone was observed a few times. The chain couples TRBV9 to TRBJ1-2; 10 bases fit TRBD1. After removal of 0 bases from V and 3 bases from J, the junction contained 2 bases not matched to a gene. Germline V gives CDR1 SGDLS, CDR2 YYNGEE. This CDR3 comprises 15 residues. CDR3 nucleotides: TGTGCCAGCAGCGTAGGGGGGACAGGGGACTATGGCTACACCTTC. Translated: CASSVGGTGDYGYTF.

In the case of this clone: This same CDR3 is encoded by further DNA sequences in the sample. This chain connects TRBV12-3 or TRBV12-4 to TRBJ2-5; maybe TRBD1 (6 bases). The CDR3 is made up of 13 amino acids. Trimming removed 6 bases at V and 2 bases at J, with 10 bases between. CDR3 bases: TGTGCCAGCAGCCTTGGACAGCAAGAGACCCAGTACTTC. Its protein product is CASSLGQQETQYF.

The chain is built from TRBV6-1 and TRBJ1-1; the D is unclear. Trimming shortened V by 3 bases and J by 7 bases, and 9 bases separated the two germline ends. Germline loops: CDR1 MNHNS, CDR2 SASEGT. CDR3 length: 12 residues. The CDR3 coding sequence is TGTGCCAGCAGTGAGCCGGGATTTGAAGCTTTCTTT. Amino acid sequence: CASSEPGFEAFF.

The CDR3 here is CASRRTGYSNQPQHF. The CDR3 bases are TGTGCCAGCAGGCGGACAGGCTATAGCAATCAGCCCCAGCATTTT. The chain is built from TRBV27 and TRBJ1-5; 7 nucleotides align to TRBD1. With 6 bases clipped from V and 0 bases from J, the junction kept 5 bases outside the gene matches. This CDR3 comprises 15 residues. Germline lookup yields CDR1 MNHEY and CDR2 SMNVEV (reference sequence).

The CDR3: CASSKQGPGTDTQYF. For the CDR3, the DNA is TGTGCCAGTAGTAAACAGGGCCCAGGGACAGATACGCAGTATTTT. The chain has TRBV19 and TRBJ2-3, with D perhaps TRBD1 (6 bases). The V and J ends lost 4 bases and 3 bases respectively, with 14 bases between them. CDR1 and CDR2 (germline): LNHDA, SQIVND (reference sequence). The length of the CDR3 is 15 residues.